Included here is one T cell receptor (beta chain) sequence, with context. The data were taken from a study of blood T cell repertoires in COVID-19. Across the study: Material from acute and convalescent COVID-19 was sourced from the United States, Italy and Spain. Sample material is recorded as cDNA or gDNA derived from T cells, B-cell-depleted T cells, or PBMCs.

Original methodology: Quantification of nucleated cells was approximated via reference gene primer amplification. Assay used: immunoSEQ multiplex PCR; TCRdb lists only in-frame clones, some missing. Clone size and V and J calls were adopted from that table, with D and trimming inferred from the DNA. The sample records tens of thousands of clones, about 89% being singletons. CDR3 size: 13 residues. V lost 6 bases to trimming and J lost 6 bases; unmatched junction nucleotides: 1. The chain employs TRBV12-3 or TRBV12-4 and TRBJ2-2; TRBD1 matches 10 bases. Material: peripheral blood. This sequence originates from a human donor in a cohort sampled during active COVID-19. The CDR3, as DNA: TGTGCCAGCAGAGGACAGGGGGCCGGGGAGCTGTTTTTT. Translation: CASRGQGAGELFF.